The clone carrying this T cell receptor (beta chain) has just a few counts. Its antigen is as yet unknown. From the reads, TCRdb called clonotypes with MiXCR, one entry per CDR3 protein. The table records about 180,000 distinct CDR3 sequences, roughly 21% of them present only once. This sample was taken from a study of T cell repertoires in cytomegalovirus infection. The wider study: Both recently identified HLA-C-restricted and well-studied HLA-B-restricted CMV epitopes were used in the study. Both a matching HLA type and CMV infection were indicated by public TCR beta signatures.

Study-wide results and caveats: The cumulative frequency of public TCR beta families identified carriers of CMV plus the relevant HLA. Dominating the ex vivo response were TCR beta clonotypes that were CMV-specific and HLA-C-restricted.

From germline, CDR1 is SNHLY and CDR2 FYNNEI. Trimming pared 3 bases from V and 4 bases from J, leaving 11 bases between. CDR3 length: 14 amino acids. This TCR came from a human donor in good health (CMV status not recorded). Some clones in this sample may be carry-over from other donors' samples. V usage is TRBV2 and J usage is TRBJ2-3, with D possibly being TRBD1 or TRBD2 (5 bases each). Sample: CD8+ T cells from cultured PBMCs, taken from culture after CMV antigen stimulation. CDR3 loop: CASSDRETADTQYF. The CDR3 region has the DNA TGTGCCAGCAGTGACAGGGAGACCGCAGATACGCAGTATTTT. Combining the CDR3 with reference TRBV2 and TRBJ2-3 gives the whole variable domain EPEVTQTPSHQVTQMGQEVILRCVPISNHLYFYWYRQILGQKVEFLVSFYNNEISEKSEIFDDQFSVERPDGSNFTLKIRSTKLEDSAMYFCASSDRETADTQYFGPGTRLTVL.